The 16 T cell receptor beta chains below come from one sample, sequenced in a study of shared clonotypes between healthy human individuals. Method: immunoSEQ multiplex PCR; TCRdb's copy keeps in-frame clones and lacks some. The table has a few million clones, around 93% seen once. The sequencing sample was made of naive CD4+ T cells from PBMCs. Subset here: CD45RA+ positively selected. Receptor source: a young man in good health. Some clones in this sample may be carry-over from other donors' samples.

The chain uses TRBV2 and TRBJ1-1; D is unclear. Germline V CDR1 and CDR2: SNHLY, FYNNEI. The V and J ends lost 6 bases and 3 bases respectively, with 11 bases between them. This CDR3 region has 13 residues. CDR3 residues: CASRPSADTEAFF. The CDR3 DNA reads TGTGCCAGCAGGCCCTCAGCGGACACTGAAGCTTTCTTT.

The chain links TRBV5-4 to TRBJ2-3; TRBD2 might be the D (5 bases). Germline values: CDR1 SGHNT, CDR2 YYREEE (reference sequence). The CDR3 loop spans 14 amino acids. The V end lost 4 bases, the J end lost 5 bases, and 14 bases lay between the germline ends. CDR3 region: CASSPAMGRDTQYF. In DNA form, the CDR3 reads TGTGCCAGCAGCCCCGCGATGGGGAGAGATACGCAGTATTTT. Filled out from reference TRBV5-4 and TRBJ2-3, the complete variable domain reads ETGVTQSPTHLIKTRGQQVTLRCSSQSGHNTVSWYQQALGQGPQFIFQYYREEENGRGNFPPRFSGLQFPNYSSELNVNALELDDSALYLCASSPAMGRDTQYFGPGTRLTVL.

This clone was detected only once. The chain employs TRBV14 and TRBJ2-2; no firm D call. The germline V and J ends were trimmed by 3 bases and 4 bases, with 18 bases remaining between them. The CDR3 sequence is 17 residues long. Per germline, CDR1 SGHDN and CDR2 FVKESK. The CDR3 sequence is CASSQGTVGWGTGELFF. The CDR3 nucleotides are TGTGCCAGCAGCCAGGGCACAGTCGGCTGGGGCACCGGGGAGCTGTTTTTT.

The chain has TRBV13 and TRBJ2-5, with a weak D call TRBD2 (6 bases). V was cut by 0 bases and J by 2 bases, with 16 bases left in between. Germline-derived CDR1 and CDR2 are PRHDT and FYEKMQ (reference sequence). CDR3 length: 17 amino acids. The CDR3 bases are TGTGCCAGCAGCTTAGGGGCACGACCGGGACTTCAAGAGACCCAGTACTTC. Translated: CASSLGARPGLQETQYF.

The rearrangement uses TRBV15 and TRBJ2-5; weak D call: TRBD1 (6 bases). Trimming pared 1 base from V and 4 bases from J, leaving 19 bases between. The CDR3 is made up of 17 amino acids. Germline assignment: CDR1 LNHNV and CDR2 YYDKDF (reference sequence). CDR3 DNA: TGTGCCACCAGCAGAGTGGTGACAGGCCGAGGAATAGAGACCCAGTACTTC. This translates into CATSRVVTGRGIETQYF.

The chain has TRBV19 and TRBJ1-3, with TRBD1 matching over 7 bases. The CDR3 sequence is 15 residues long. Germline V CDR1 and CDR2: LNHDA, SQIVND (reference sequence). V was pared by 6 bases and J by 3 bases, with 8 bases of the junction left unmatched. CDR3 region: CASRPQGESGNTIYF. In DNA form, the CDR3 reads TGTGCCAGTAGGCCCCAGGGGGAAAGTGGAAACACCATATATTTT.

This sequence joins TRBV11-3 and TRBJ2-7; TRBD1 matches 8 bases. V lost 3 bases to trimming and J lost 6 bases; unmatched junction nucleotides: 4. The germline CDR1 and CDR2 sequences are SGHNT and YENEEA. This CDR3 is built from 13 residues. The CDR3 loop reads CASSFQGASEQYF. CDR3 sequence (DNA): TGTGCCAGCAGCTTCCAGGGGGCAAGCGAGCAGTACTTC. The whole variable domain, remainder taken from reference TRBV11-3 and TRBJ2-7, is EAGVVQSPRYKIIEKKQPVAFWCNPISGHNTLYWYLQNLGQGPELLIRYENEEAVDDSQLPKDRFSAERLKGVDSTLKIQPAELGDSAVYLCASSFQGASEQYFGPGTRLTVT.

The chain joins TRBV5-6 to TRBJ2-5; D gene ambiguous. Trimming took off 1 base at V and 7 bases at J, with 8 bases between the two ends. The V gene's germline CDR1 is SGHDT and CDR2 YYEEEE. The length of the CDR3 is 12 residues. CDR3 region: CASSLQQRTQYF. In nucleotides, the CDR3 is TGTGCCAGCAGCTTGCAGCAAAGGACCCAGTACTTC.

This clone was seen just once. This sequence joins TRBV28 and TRBJ1-4; D perhaps matches TRBD1 (5 bases). CDR3 length: 15 amino acids. V shed 1 base and J shed 10 bases, with 16 bases lying between them. The germline V gene has CDR1 MDHEN and CDR2 SYDVKM. The CDR3 DNA reads TGTGCCAGCAGTTTATTGGGGACGGAGGGAGGAAAACTGTTTTTT. This encodes CASSLLGTEGGKLFF.

The rearrangement uses TRBV5-4 and TRBJ2-7, with a weak D call TRBD1 (6 bases). Germline-derived CDR1 and CDR2 are SGHNT and YYREEE (reference sequence). Trimming left V 0 bases short and J 3 bases short, with 16 bases between. CDR3 length: 16 amino acids. CDR3 sequence (DNA): TGTGCCAGCAGCTTGGGATCGGCAGGGGAACTCTACGAGCAGTACTTC. This codes for CASSLGSAGELYEQYF.

The genes are TRBV4-3 and TRBJ1-4; possible D gene TRBD1, 5 bases. V gave up 4 bases and J gave up 0 bases, with 15 bases separating them. The CDR3 consists of 17 residues. The germline gives CDR1 LGHNA, CDR2 YSLEER. CDR3 in amino acids: CASSLWGDPATNEKLFF. CDR3 bases: TGCGCCAGCAGCCTATGGGGGGACCCTGCAACTAATGAAAAACTGTTTTTT.

Points on this clone: The same CDR3 is also encoded by other DNA sequences in this sample. V usage is TRBV5-1 and J usage is TRBJ1-2; maybe TRBD1 (6 bases). The V gene's germline CDR1 is SGHRS and CDR2 YFSETQ. The CDR3 runs 14 residues. Trimming left V 4 bases short and J 2 bases short, with 12 bases between. The chain's CDR3 is CASSPRTVNYGYTF. CDR3 nucleotides: TGCGCCAGCAGCCCCCGGACAGTCAACTATGGCTACACCTTC.

The CDR3 nucleotides are TGTGCCTGGAGTCACAGGCTGAACACTGAAGCTTTCTTT. Its translation is CAWSHRLNTEAFF. The chain couples TRBV30 to TRBJ1-1, with D maybe TRBD1 (5 bases). CDR1 and CDR2 from the germline V gene are GTSNPN and SVGIG (reference sequence). CDR3 length equals 13 residues. Trimming stripped 2 bases from V and 0 bases from J, with 7 bases between.

The chain links TRBV11-3 to TRBJ2-1; maybe TRBD1 (6 bases). The CDR3 is made up of 12 amino acids. V dropped 5 bases and J dropped 13 bases, with 15 bases sitting between them. CDR1 is SGHNT and CDR2 is YENEEA in the germline V gene. The CDR3 bases are TGTGCCAGCAGCACGACGGACAGAAAACAGTTCTTC. This translates into CASSTTDRKQFF.

The chain uses TRBV25-1 and TRBJ2-1, with 8 bases matching TRBD2. Germline trimming cut 2 bases from V and 4 bases from J; bases unmatched to any gene: 10. Per the germline V gene, CDR1 is MGHDK and CDR2 is SYGVNS. The CDR3 extends over 17 amino acids. The CDR3 coding sequence is TGTGCCAGCAGTGAACAAAATCCGGGACTAGGTTACAATGAGCAGTTCTTC. This sequence encodes CASSEQNPGLGYNEQFF.

The gene calls are TRBV5-6 and TRBJ1-2, with a weak D call TRBD1 (5 bases). Trimming removed 4 bases at V and 8 bases at J, with 18 bases between. Germline values: CDR1 SGHDT, CDR2 YYEEEE. The CDR3 has 14 amino acids. The CDR3 DNA reads TGTGCCAGCAGCCGGGGACCGCTATCGGGGGGCTACACCTTC. It translates to CASSRGPLSGGYTF. Drawing the rest from reference TRBV5-6 and TRBJ1-2, the complete variable domain is DAGVTQSPTHLIKTRGQQVTLRCSPKSGHDTVSWYQQALGQGPQFIFQYYEEEERQRGNFPDRFSGHQFPNYSSELNVNALLLGDSALYLCASSRGPLSGGYTFGSGTRLTVV.